Listed below are T cell receptor beta chains from one sample, sequenced in a study of T cell responses to AZD1222 COVID-19 vaccine. The method was immunoSEQ multiplex PCR; TCRdb's version includes in-frame clones alone and lacks a portion of them. The table has roughly 120,000 clones, roughly 90% seen once; the top ten hold under 4.5%. Specimen: peripheral blood, collected on day 0 of AZD1222 vaccination. The receptors stem from an adult in good health. The CDR3 runs from the conserved cysteine through the conserved F or W. D genes are given only for firm matches.

TRBJ2-7	TRBD1	TRBV5-1	TGCGCCAGCAGTCCCCGACAGGGGGCGAGGGAGCAGTACTTC	CASSPRQGAREQYF
TRBJ1-2	.	TRBV29-1	TGCAGCGCGAAGAGCAGGGTGGAACATGGCTACACCTTC	CSAKSRVEHGYTF
TRBJ1-1	.	TRBV13	TGTGCCAGCAGCGTGGGACGCCGGAACACTGAAGCTTTCTTT	CASSVGRRNTEAFF
TRBJ1-2	.	TRBV4-3	TGCGCCAGCAGCCCAGCAGACATGGTAGGGATGGGAGGCTACACCTTC	CASSPADMVGMGGYTF
TRBJ1-5	TRBD1	TRBV13	TGTGCCAGCAGCCTCGGGACAGGGAACTGGGATCAGCCCCAGCATTTT	CASSLGTGNWDQPQHF
TRBJ2-7	.	TRBV24-1	TGTGCCACCAGTGATTCTTACGAGCAGTACTTC	CATSDSYEQYF
TRBJ2-5	.	TRBV27	TGTGCCAGCAGATCTAATTTTTTTGAGACCCAGTACTTC	CASRSNFFETQYF
TRBJ2-7	TRBD2	TRBV28	TGTGCCAGCAGTTTCAACTTAGCGGGCTTAACCTACGAGCAGTACTTC	CASSFNLAGLTYEQYF
TRBJ1-2	.	TRBV12-3/TRBV12-4	TGTGCCAGCAGTATTGGACAGTATGGCTACACCTTC	CASSIGQYGYTF
TRBJ1-2	.	TRBV12-3/TRBV12-4	TGTGCCAGCAGTTTTGGAGGGACTAGTGGCTACACCTTC	CASSFGGTSGYTF
TRBJ2-7	.	TRBV15	TGTGCCACCAGCAGTACGGCAGGTCACATCATCGAGCAGTACTTC	CATSSTAGHIIEQYF
TRBJ2-4	.	TRBV3-1/TRBV3-2	TGTGCCAGCAGCCAAATTTCGGGAAACGGAGCCAAAAACATTCAGTACTTC	CASSQISGNGAKNIQYF
TRBJ1-5	.	TRBV6-2/TRBV6-3	TGTGCCAGCAGCCCCGAACCGAATCAGCCCCAGCATTTT	CASSPEPNQPQHF
TRBJ1-3	.	TRBV7-2	TGTGCCAGCAGCTCAACCGGGACCCTCGGAAACACCATATATTTT	CASSSTGTLGNTIYF